Detailed here is one T cell receptor (beta chain). As yet, its antigen is unknown. The data derive from a study of T cells after yellow fever vaccination. The study's findings and limits: Researchers cautioned that FACS-sorted repertoires could harbor abundant clonotypes contaminating from the bulk population. Weaker in magnitude, the secondary response showed a faster peak on day 5 versus 15.

Germline V lookup: CDR1 SGHTA, CDR2 FQGNSA. The CDR3 runs to 15 residues. V dropped 4 bases and J dropped 1 base, with 11 bases sitting between them. TCRdb re-derived calls from the 5' RACE reads in MiXCR, one entry per CDR3 protein. The sample lists a few hundred thousand distinct CDR3 sequences; approximately 8% were seen once. This clonotype was sampled from a man between 18 and 29 years old who received the YFV17D yellow fever vaccine. The input for sequencing was PBMCs, taken around 45 days after the first yellow fever vaccination. The chain combines TRBV7-2 with TRBJ1-5; TRBD1 might be the D (6 bases). This CDR3 is CASSWTVGSNQPQHF. CDR3 in DNA: TGTGCCAGCAGCTGGACAGTAGGGAGCAATCAGCCCCAGCATTTT.